This passage covers 29 T cell receptor beta chains from one sample sequenced in a study of blood T cell repertoires in COVID-19. Profiled with immunoSEQ multiplex PCR; TCRdb holds only in-frame clones, not every one. Of about 180,000 clones listed, roughly 88% are singletons. Sequenced: PBMCs or T cells enriched from blood (not recorded which). These receptors originate from a woman younger than 35 who had recovered from COVID-19.

The chain recombines TRBV18 with TRBJ1-5; the D is unclear. The CDR3 contains 15 residues. The ends were cut back, 4 bases at V and 0 bases at J, with 10 bases in the middle. Germline CDR1 and CDR2: KGHSH and LQKENI. CDR3 sequence reads: CASSRTGYSNQPQHF. The CDR3 DNA reads TGTGCCAGCTCACGGACGGGGTATAGCAATCAGCCCCAGCATTTT. The variable domain in full, with the rest retrieved from reference TRBV18 and TRBJ1-5, is NAGVMQNPRHLVRRRGQEARLRCSPMKGHSHVYWYRQLPEEGLKFMVYLQKENIIDESGMPKERFSAEFPKEGPSILRIQQVVRGDSAAYFCASSRTGYSNQPQHFGDGTRLSIL.

The genes are TRBV6-1 and TRBJ1-5; D might be TRBD1 (6 bases). The CDR3 consists of 15 residues. Trimming cost V 3 bases and J 6 bases, with 15 bases left between them. CDR1 and CDR2 from the germline V gene are MNHNS and SASEGT. The CDR3: CASSEGRGFGQPQHF. For the CDR3, the DNA is TGTGCCAGCAGTGAGGGCAGGGGTTTTGGTCAGCCCCAGCATTTT.

This clone has more than one count but fewer than ten. V usage is TRBV25-1 and J usage is TRBJ2-1; possible D gene TRBD2, 5 bases. CDR3 length: 11 residues. Germline assignment: CDR1 MGHDK and CDR2 SYGVNS. The CDR3 region has the DNA TGTACATCTTCGGGGAACAATGAGCAGTTCTTC. Its protein product is CTSSGNNEQFF.

The rearrangement joins TRBV19 to TRBJ1-5; possible D gene TRBD1, 5 bases. V was trimmed by 6 bases and J by 2 bases, leaving 11 bases between them. Germline CDR1 LNHDA, CDR2 SQIVND (reference sequence). CDR3 size: 14 residues. The chain's CDR3 is CASRGGRGNQPQHF. The CDR3 region has the DNA TGTGCCAGTAGGGGGGGTAGGGGCAATCAGCCCCAGCATTTT.

The chain employs TRBV30 and TRBJ1-1, with unresolved D. The length of the CDR3 is 11 residues. V lost 8 bases and J lost 3, with 10 bases in between. Germline lookup yields CDR1 GTSNPN and CDR2 SVGIG (reference sequence). CDR3: CAAERDTEAFF. The CDR3 nucleotides are TGTGCCGCTGAACGAGACACTGAAGCTTTCTTT.

The chain couples TRBV7-9 to TRBJ1-4, with 9 bases that match TRBD1. In germline, CDR1 is SEHNR, CDR2 FQNEAQ (reference sequence). The CDR3 totals 16 residues. V was pared by 0 bases and J by 8 bases, with 7 bases of the junction left unmatched. CDR3 amino acids: CASSLAGTGWSEKLFF. CDR3 DNA sequence: TGTGCCAGCAGCTTAGCCGGGACAGGGTGGAGCGAAAAACTGTTTTTT.

The gene calls are TRBV3-1 (or the pseudogene TRBV3-2) and TRBJ1-2, with D uncertain. The length of the CDR3 is 14 residues. Germline CDR1 LGHDT, CDR2 YNNKEL (reference sequence). V was trimmed by 8 bases and J by 3 bases, leaving 16 bases between them. CDR3 DNA sequence: TGTGCCAGCGGAGAGCGGTACAGCGACTATGGCTACACCTTC. It specifies CASGERYSDYGYTF.

J is TRBJ1-2 and V is TRBV19; 7 bases are a match to TRBD1. The CDR3 extends over 13 amino acids. Germline V lookup: CDR1 LNHDA, CDR2 SQIVND (reference sequence). V dropped 7 bases and J dropped 6; count of bases not matched to a gene: 8. CDR3 nucleotide sequence: TGTGCCAGTACTCGACAGGGCATCGATGGCTACACCTTC. Amino acid sequence: CASTRQGIDGYTF.

The rearrangement uses TRBV7-2 and TRBJ1-2; tentative D call: TRBD1 (5 bases). The CDR3 contains 14 residues. Trimming cost V 2 bases and J 5 bases, with 12 bases left between them. Germline values: CDR1 SGHTA, CDR2 FQGNSA. The CDR3 sequence: CASSLQGFGYGYTF. CDR3 nucleotides: TGTGCCAGCAGCTTACAGGGCTTCGGATATGGCTACACCTTC.

The chain has TRBV5-1 and TRBJ2-7; 7 positions match TRBD2. The CDR3 runs to 17 residues. Unmatched junction bases numbered 11, after V lost 0 bases and J lost 2 bases. The germline V gene has CDR1 SGHRS and CDR2 YFSETQ. CDR3 residues: CASSLGDGGRSTYEQYF. The CDR3 coding sequence is TGCGCCAGCAGCTTGGGGGACGGCGGGAGATCTACCTACGAGCAGTACTTC.

The V gene is TRBV7-3, the J gene TRBJ2-5; D may be TRBD1 (6 bases). The V end lost 3 bases, the J end lost 6 bases, and 11 bases lay between the germline ends. Looked up from germline, CDR1 is SGHTA and CDR2 is FQGTGA. The CDR3 runs 13 residues. The CDR3 coding sequence is TGTGCCAGCAGCTTTGGGGGCGGGCAGACCCAGTACTTC. Amino acids: CASSFGGGQTQYF.

The genes are TRBV19 and TRBJ1-1; perhaps TRBD1 as D (5 bases). The germline gives CDR1 LNHDA, CDR2 SQIVND (reference sequence). V was shortened by 7 bases and J by 6 bases, with 15 bases between the two germline ends. The CDR3 is made up of 13 amino acids. CDR3 sequence (DNA): TGTGCCAGTAATACTCAGGGATTCGCTGAAGCTTTCTTT. Encoded protein: CASNTQGFAEAFF.

This clone was seen just once. V gene TRBV24-1 combines with J gene TRBJ2-1; D might be TRBD2 (7 bases). CDR1 is KGHDR and CDR2 is SFDVKD in the germline V gene. The V end was cut by 7 bases, the J end by 2 bases, with 11 bases between. This CDR3 is built from 14 residues. The CDR3 loop reads CATRGAGAYNEQFF. The CDR3 DNA sequence: TGTGCCACCAGGGGGGCGGGAGCCTACAATGAGCAGTTCTTC.

V usage is TRBV6-5 and J usage is TRBJ2-7, with D tentatively TRBD1 (6 bases). From germline, CDR1 is MNHEY and CDR2 SVGAGI. This CDR3 comprises 13 residues. The V and J ends lost 5 bases and 3 bases respectively, with 11 bases between them. The CDR3 region has the DNA TGTGCCAGCAGTCGACAGGTAGTCTACGAGCAGTACTTC. Residues: CASSRQVVYEQYF.

The chain recombines TRBV24-1 with TRBJ2-1; tentatively, D is TRBD1 (5 bases). The CDR3 extends over 14 amino acids. Trimming removed 3 bases at V and 5 bases at J, with 10 bases between. Germline V gene sequence: CDR1 KGHDR, CDR2 SFDVKD. The DNA of the CDR3 is TGTGCCACCAGTGATGCACAGGCTAACAATGAGCAGTTCTTC. Protein: CATSDAQANNEQFF.

CDR3 residues: CASRPKTGPEAFF. CDR3 sequence (DNA): TGTGCCAGCAGACCCAAGACAGGACCTGAAGCTTTCTTT. The chain uses TRBV12-3 or TRBV12-4 and TRBJ1-1; D is possibly TRBD1 (6 bases). V lost 6 bases to trimming and J lost 6 bases, with 14 bases between them. The CDR3 loop spans 13 amino acids.

The CDR3 sequence is CATSGGEDGYTF. The CDR3 bases are TGTGCCACCAGTGGAGGAGAGGATGGCTACACCTTC. J is TRBJ1-2 and V is TRBV24-1; no clear D gene. The germline V gene has CDR1 KGHDR and CDR2 SFDVKD. Trimming stripped 5 bases from V and 6 bases from J, with 9 bases between. There are 12 residues in the CDR3.

This sequence joins TRBV4-1 and TRBJ1-3; D might be TRBD1 (6 bases). V lost 2 bases to trimming and J lost 0 bases, with 8 bases between them. The CDR3 contains 15 residues. Germline assignment: CDR1 MGHRA and CDR2 YSYEKL. This chain's CDR3 is CASSQQGISGNTIYF. CDR3 nucleotides: TGCGCCAGCAGCCAACAGGGGATCTCTGGAAACACCATATATTTT.

A single count supports this clone. This chain uses TRBV10-3 with TRBJ1-5; no clear D gene. The CDR3 consists of 12 residues. Per the germline V gene, CDR1 is ENHRY and CDR2 is SYGVKD. The V and J ends lost 5 bases and 4 bases respectively, with 6 bases between them. CDR3 coding DNA: TGTGCCATCAGTAGCGTTAATCAGCCCCAGCATTTT. It specifies CAISSVNQPQHF.

CDR3: CAMYRVSDYGYTF. In DNA form, the CDR3 reads TGTGCTATGTACAGGGTTTCGGACTATGGCTACACCTTC. The genes are TRBV30 and TRBJ1-2; the D gene is possibly TRBD1 (6 bases). This CDR3 spans 13 amino acids. Germline V gene sequence: CDR1 GTSNPN, CDR2 SVGIG (reference sequence).

This clone was detected a few times. V gene TRBV23-1 combines with J gene TRBJ1-2; 7 bases map to TRBD1. TRBV23-1 is an open reading frame, and its role is uncertain. The CDR3 is 13 amino acids. V shed 9 bases, J shed 2 bases, and the junction held 6 bases outside the gene matches. The CDR3 DNA reads TGCGCCAGGGGTAGGGGACAGAACTATGGCTACACCTTC. Protein: CARGRGQNYGYTF.

The gene calls are TRBV19 and TRBJ2-7, with D possibly matching TRBD1 (6 bases). Trimming removed 3 bases at V and 3 bases at J, with 12 bases between. CDR3 length: 14 amino acids. Per germline, CDR1 LNHDA and CDR2 SQIVND (reference sequence). CDR3 loop: CASSIMDSDYEQYF. The DNA of the CDR3 is TGTGCCAGTAGTATTATGGACAGCGACTACGAGCAGTACTTC. Together with reference TRBV19 and TRBJ2-7, the CDR3 gives the full variable domain: DGGITQSPKYLFRKEGQNVTLSCEQNLNHDAMYWYRQDPGQGLRLIYYSQIVNDFQKGDIAEGYSVSREKKESFPLTVTSAQKNPTAFYLCASSIMDSDYEQYFGPGTRLTVT.

The sample holds one count of this clone. V and J are TRBV19 and TRBJ2-3; 8 bases are a match to TRBD1. In germline, CDR1 is LNHDA, CDR2 SQIVND (reference sequence). V lost 4 bases to trimming and J lost 1 base; unmatched junction nucleotides: 4. This CDR3 region has 15 residues. DNA for the CDR3: TGTGCCAGTAGTACCAGGGACAGGCGCACAGATACGCAGTATTTT. Amino acid sequence: CASSTRDRRTDTQYF.

The genes are TRBV28 and TRBJ1-1, with a weak D call TRBD1 (6 bases). Trimming removed 9 bases at V and 5 bases at J, with 25 bases between. The CDR3 is 16 residues long. CDR1 and CDR2 from the germline V gene are MDHEN and SYDVKM. The CDR3 loop is CASTLTGMGEGTEAFF. The CDR3 coding sequence is TGTGCCAGTACGCTAACAGGGATGGGCGAGGGAACTGAAGCTTTCTTT.

The chain carries TRBV7-2 and TRBJ2-7; the match to TRBD2 covers 9 bases. The V gene's germline CDR1 is SGHTA and CDR2 FQGNSA. The CDR3 is made up of 15 amino acids. The ends lost 7 bases at V and 3 bases at J; junction bases unmatched: 10. CDR3 sequence (DNA): TGTGCCAGCATCCCGGCTAGCGGGGCGATCTACGAGCAGTACTTC. This encodes CASIPASGAIYEQYF.

On this clone itself: One end of the junction is discordant with germline, which a read error may explain. V gene TRBV7-7 combines with J gene TRBJ1-2; tentatively, D is TRBD1 (6 bases). Germline CDR1 SSHAT, CDR2 FNYEAQ (reference sequence). The length of the CDR3 is 15 residues. CDR3 DNA: TGTGCTAGCAGCCTCGCCGCAAAGGGGGACTATGGCTACACCTTC. Its translation is CASSLAAKGDYGYTF. Full variable domain (missing parts from reference TRBV7-7 and TRBJ1-2): GAGVSQSPRYKVTKRGQDVTLRCDPISSHATLYWYQQALGQGPEFLTYFNYEAQPDKSGLPSDRFSAERPEGSISTLTIQRTEQRDSAMYRCASSLAAKGDYGYTFGSGTRLTVV.

V is TRBV5-1 and J is TRBJ1-3; D gene uncertain. Between the trimmed V and J ends, which lost 1 base and 0 bases, there was a span of 8 bases. This CDR3 contains 15 residues. Germline V gene data show CDR1 as SGHRS and CDR2 as YFSETQ. CDR3: CASSLSGDSGNTIYF. CDR3 bases: TGCGCCAGCAGCTTGTCTGGAGACTCTGGAAACACCATATATTTT.

J is TRBJ2-3 and V is TRBV18; the match to TRBD1 covers 7 bases. Germline values: CDR1 KGHSH, CDR2 LQKENI. CDR3 length: 15 residues. Trimming took 4 bases from V and 1 from J; bases not matched to a gene: 5. The CDR3 reads CASSRQGLGTDTQYF. CDR3 nucleotides: TGTGCCAGCTCACGACAGGGCTTGGGCACAGATACGCAGTATTTT.

This chain joins TRBV19 and TRBJ2-5, with 13 nucleotides matching TRBD2. CDR3 length: 16 amino acids. The junction had 4 bases not matched to a gene; V was cut back by 1 base and J by 5 bases. Germline values: CDR1 LNHDA, CDR2 SQIVND (reference sequence). The CDR3 reads CASSIGGLAGVETQYF. The CDR3 region has the DNA TGTGCCAGTAGTATAGGAGGACTAGCGGGAGTGGAGACCCAGTACTTC.